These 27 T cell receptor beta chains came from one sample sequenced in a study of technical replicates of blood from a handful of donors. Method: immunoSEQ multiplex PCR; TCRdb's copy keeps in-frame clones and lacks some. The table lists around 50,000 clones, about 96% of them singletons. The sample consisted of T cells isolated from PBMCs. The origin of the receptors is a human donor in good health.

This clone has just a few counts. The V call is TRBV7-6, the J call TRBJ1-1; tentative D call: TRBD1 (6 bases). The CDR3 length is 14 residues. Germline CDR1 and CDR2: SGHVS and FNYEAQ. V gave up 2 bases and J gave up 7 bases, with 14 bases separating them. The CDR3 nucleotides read TGTGCCAGCAGCTTATATGATGGGGGCGGTGAAGCTTTCTTT. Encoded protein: CASSLYDGGGEAFF.

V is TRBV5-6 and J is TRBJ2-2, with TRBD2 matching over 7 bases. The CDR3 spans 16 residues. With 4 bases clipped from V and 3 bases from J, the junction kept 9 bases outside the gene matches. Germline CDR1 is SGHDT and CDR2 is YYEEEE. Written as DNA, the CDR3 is TGTGCCAGCAGCCTTAGGGAGGGCCAATACACCGGGGAGCTGTTTTTT. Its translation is CASSLREGQYTGELFF.

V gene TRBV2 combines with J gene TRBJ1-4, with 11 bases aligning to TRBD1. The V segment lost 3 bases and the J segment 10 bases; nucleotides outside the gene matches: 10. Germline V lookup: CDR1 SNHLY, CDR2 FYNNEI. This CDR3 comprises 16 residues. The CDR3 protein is CASSEGGQGALRKLFF. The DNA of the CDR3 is TGTGCCAGCAGTGAGGGTGGACAGGGGGCATTGAGAAAACTGTTTTTT.

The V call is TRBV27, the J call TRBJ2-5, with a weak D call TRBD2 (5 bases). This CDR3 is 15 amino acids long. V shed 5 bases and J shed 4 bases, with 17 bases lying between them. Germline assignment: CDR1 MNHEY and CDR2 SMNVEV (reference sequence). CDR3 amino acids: CASSPLLVPPETQYF. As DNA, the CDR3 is TGTGCCAGCAGTCCCCTACTAGTTCCCCCAGAGACCCAGTACTTC.

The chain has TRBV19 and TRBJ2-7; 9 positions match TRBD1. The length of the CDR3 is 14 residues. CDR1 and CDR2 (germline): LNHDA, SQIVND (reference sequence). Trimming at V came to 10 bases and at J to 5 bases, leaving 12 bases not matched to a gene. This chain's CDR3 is CAIGPGTGSHEQYF. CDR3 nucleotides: TGTGCCATCGGCCCGGGGACAGGGTCCCACGAGCAGTACTTC.

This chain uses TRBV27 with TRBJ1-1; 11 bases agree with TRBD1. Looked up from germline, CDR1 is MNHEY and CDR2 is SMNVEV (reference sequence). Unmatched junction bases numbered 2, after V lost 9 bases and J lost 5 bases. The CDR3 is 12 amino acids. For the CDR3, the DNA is TGTGCCAGTGGACAGGGGGCGACTGAAGCTTTCTTT. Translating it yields CASGQGATEAFF.

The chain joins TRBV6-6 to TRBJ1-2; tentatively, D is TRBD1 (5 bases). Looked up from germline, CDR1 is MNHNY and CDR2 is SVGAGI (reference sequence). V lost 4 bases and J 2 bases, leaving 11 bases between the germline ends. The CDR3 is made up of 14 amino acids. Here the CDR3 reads CASSLAGRNYGYTF. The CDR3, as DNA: TGTGCCAGCAGTTTGGCAGGGCGGAACTATGGCTACACCTTC.

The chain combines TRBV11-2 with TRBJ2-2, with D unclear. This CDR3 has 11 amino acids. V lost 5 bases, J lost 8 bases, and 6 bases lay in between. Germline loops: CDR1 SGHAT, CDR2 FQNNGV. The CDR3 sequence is CASSNLGELFF. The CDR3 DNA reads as TGTGCCAGCAGCAATCTAGGGGAGCTGTTTTTT.

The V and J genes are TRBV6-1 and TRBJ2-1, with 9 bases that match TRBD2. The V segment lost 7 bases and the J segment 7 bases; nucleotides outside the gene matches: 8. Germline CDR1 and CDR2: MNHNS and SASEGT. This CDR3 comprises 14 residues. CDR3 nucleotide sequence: TGTGCCAGCAACGTAGCGGGAGTGGTAAATGAGCAGTTCTTC. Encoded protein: CASNVAGVVNEQFF.

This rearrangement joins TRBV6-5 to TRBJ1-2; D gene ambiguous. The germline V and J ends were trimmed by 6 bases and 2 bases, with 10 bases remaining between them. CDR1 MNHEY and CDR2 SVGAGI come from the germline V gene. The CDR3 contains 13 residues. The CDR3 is CASSLQINYGYTF. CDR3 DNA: TGTGCCAGCAGCCTGCAGATAAACTATGGCTACACCTTC.

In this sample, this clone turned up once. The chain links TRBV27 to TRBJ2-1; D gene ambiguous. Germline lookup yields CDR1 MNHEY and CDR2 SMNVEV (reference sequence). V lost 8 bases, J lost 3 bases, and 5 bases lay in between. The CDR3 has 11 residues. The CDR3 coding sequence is TGTGCCAGCTCCTTCTACAATGAGCAGTTCTTC. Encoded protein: CASSFYNEQFF.

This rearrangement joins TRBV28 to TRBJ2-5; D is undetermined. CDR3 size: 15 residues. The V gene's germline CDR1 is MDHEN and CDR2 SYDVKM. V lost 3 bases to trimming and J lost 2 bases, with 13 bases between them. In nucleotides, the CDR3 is TGTGCCAGCAGTTTCTCTCCTGACACGCAAGAGACCCAGTACTTC. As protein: CASSFSPDTQETQYF.

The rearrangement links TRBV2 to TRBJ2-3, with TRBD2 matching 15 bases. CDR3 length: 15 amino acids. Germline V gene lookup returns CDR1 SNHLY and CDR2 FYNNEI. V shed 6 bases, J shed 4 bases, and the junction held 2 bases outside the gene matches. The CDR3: CASRGTSGRSDTQYF. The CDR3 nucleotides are TGTGCCAGCAGAGGGACTAGCGGGAGGTCAGATACGCAGTATTTT.

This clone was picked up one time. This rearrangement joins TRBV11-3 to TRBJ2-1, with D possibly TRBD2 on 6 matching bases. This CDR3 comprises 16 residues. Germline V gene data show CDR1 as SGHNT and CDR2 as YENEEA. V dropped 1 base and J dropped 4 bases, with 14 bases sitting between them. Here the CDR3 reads CASSLGGLGGYNEQFF. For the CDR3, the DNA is TGTGCCAGCAGCTTAGGCGGGTTAGGAGGGTACAATGAGCAGTTCTTC.

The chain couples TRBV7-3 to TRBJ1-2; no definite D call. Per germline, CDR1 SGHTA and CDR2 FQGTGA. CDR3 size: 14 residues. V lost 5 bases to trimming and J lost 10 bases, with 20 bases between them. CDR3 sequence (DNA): TGTGCCAGCAGCCCAGCCACGGCGGAGATCTACTACACCTTC. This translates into CASSPATAEIYYTF.

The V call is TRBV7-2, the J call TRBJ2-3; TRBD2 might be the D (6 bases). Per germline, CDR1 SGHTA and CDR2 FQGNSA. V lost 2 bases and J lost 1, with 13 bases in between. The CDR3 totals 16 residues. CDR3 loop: CASSLITGERTDTQYF. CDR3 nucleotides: TGTGCCAGCAGCTTAATAACGGGAGAACGCACAGATACGCAGTATTTT.

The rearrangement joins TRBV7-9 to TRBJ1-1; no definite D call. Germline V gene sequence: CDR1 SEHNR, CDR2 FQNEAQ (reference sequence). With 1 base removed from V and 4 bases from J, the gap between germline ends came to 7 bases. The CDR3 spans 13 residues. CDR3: CASSLGGSTEAFF. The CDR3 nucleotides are TGTGCCAGCAGCTTAGGAGGTTCCACTGAAGCTTTCTTT.

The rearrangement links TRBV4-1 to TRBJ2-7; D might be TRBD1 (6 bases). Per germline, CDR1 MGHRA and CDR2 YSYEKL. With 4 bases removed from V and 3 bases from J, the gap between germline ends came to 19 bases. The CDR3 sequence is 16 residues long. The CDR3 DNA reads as TGCGCCAGCAGCCTCGGACTCTTGACAGGAAACTACGAGCAGTACTTC. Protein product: CASSLGLLTGNYEQYF.

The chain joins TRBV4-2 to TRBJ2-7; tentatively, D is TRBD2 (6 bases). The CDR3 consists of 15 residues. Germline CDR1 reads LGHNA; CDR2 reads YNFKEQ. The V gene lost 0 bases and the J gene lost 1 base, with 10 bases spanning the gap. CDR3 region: CASSQERGGSYEQYF. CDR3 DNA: TGTGCCAGCAGCCAAGAGCGGGGCGGGTCCTACGAGCAGTACTTC.

The CDR3 region is CATSRTGGSSEQYF. The CDR3 nucleotides are TGTGCCACCAGCAGAACAGGGGGGAGCAGCGAGCAGTACTTC. The V and J genes are TRBV15 and TRBJ2-7, with TRBD1 matching 8 bases. V lost 2 bases and J lost 6; bases outside the gene matches: 6. The germline gives CDR1 LNHNV, CDR2 YYDKDF (reference sequence). CDR3 length: 14 residues.

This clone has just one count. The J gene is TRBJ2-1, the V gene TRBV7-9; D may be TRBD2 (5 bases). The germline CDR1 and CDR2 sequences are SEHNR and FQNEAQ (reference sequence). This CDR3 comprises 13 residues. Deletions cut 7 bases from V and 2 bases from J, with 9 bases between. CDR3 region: CASTSGAYNEQFF. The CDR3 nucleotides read TGTGCCAGCACTTCCGGGGCCTACAATGAGCAGTTCTTC.

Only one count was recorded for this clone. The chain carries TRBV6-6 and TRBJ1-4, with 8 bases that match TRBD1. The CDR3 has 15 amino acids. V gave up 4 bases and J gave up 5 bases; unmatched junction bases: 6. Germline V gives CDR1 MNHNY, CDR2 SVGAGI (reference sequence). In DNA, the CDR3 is TGTGCCAGCAGTTTAGACAGGGGCCCAAATGAAAAACTGTTTTTT. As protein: CASSLDRGPNEKLFF.

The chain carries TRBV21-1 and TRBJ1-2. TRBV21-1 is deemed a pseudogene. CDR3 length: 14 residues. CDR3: CASSRLPGGKGYTF. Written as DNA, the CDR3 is TGTGCCAGCAGCAGACTTCCCGGGGGTAAGGGCTACACCTTC.

The CDR3 DNA reads TGTGCCAGCAGCCCCCACGACAGAAATAGCAATCAGCCCCAGCATTTT. This translates into CASSPHDRNSNQPQHF. This sequence joins TRBV9 and TRBJ1-5, with D tentatively TRBD1 (5 bases). CDR3 length: 16 amino acids. V gave up 4 bases and J gave up 0 bases, with 14 bases separating them. Germline lookup yields CDR1 SGDLS and CDR2 YYNGEE.

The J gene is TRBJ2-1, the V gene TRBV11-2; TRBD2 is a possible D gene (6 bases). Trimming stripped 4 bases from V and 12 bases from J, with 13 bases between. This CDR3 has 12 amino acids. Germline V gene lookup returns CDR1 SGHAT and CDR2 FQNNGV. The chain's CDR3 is CASSSFRDLQFF. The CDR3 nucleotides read TGTGCCAGCAGCTCCTTCCGGGACTTGCAGTTCTTC.

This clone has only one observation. CDR3 loop: CASSIGQATNEKLFF. CDR3 DNA sequence: TGTGCCAGTAGTATAGGACAAGCAACTAATGAAAAACTGTTTTTT. The chain has TRBV19 and TRBJ1-4; D gene ambiguous. Trimming removed 1 base from V and 0 bases from J, with 6 bases in between. Germline assignment: CDR1 LNHDA and CDR2 SQIVND (reference sequence). The CDR3 is made up of 15 amino acids.

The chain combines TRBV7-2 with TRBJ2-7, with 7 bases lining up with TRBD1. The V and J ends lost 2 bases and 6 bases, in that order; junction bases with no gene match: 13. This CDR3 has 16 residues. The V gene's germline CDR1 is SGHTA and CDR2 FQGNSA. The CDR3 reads CASSLRGRGILSEQYF. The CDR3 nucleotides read TGTGCCAGCAGCTTACGGGGCAGGGGGATTCTTAGCGAGCAGTACTTC.